This T cell receptor beta chain was observed in a study of shared clonotypes between healthy human individuals. Trimming stripped 0 bases from V and 5 bases from J, with 15 bases between. Germline-derived CDR1 and CDR2 are SGHTS and YDEGEE. CDR3 length: 16 residues. Naive CD8 cells lacked CD45RO and underwent positive selection for CCR7, leaving out terminally differentiated effector memory CD45RA+ cells. Per the authors' pipeline: Junction-only immunoSEQ sequences carried no quality scores, so filtering differed. Libraries were prepared by immunoSEQ multiplex PCR; TCRdb keeps only in-frame clonotypes and omits some of them. The V and J calls and clone size are taken from that table; D and trimming were inferred from the DNA. Altogether about 2,200,000 clones are present, approximately 94% being singletons, with the ten largest covering 1.5% to 2%.

The V call is TRBV5-8, the J call TRBJ1-5, with unresolved D. The sample taken for sequencing was naive CD8+ T cells from PBMCs. This TCR was recovered from a man aged 18 to 30 in good health. Some clones in this sample may be carry-over from other donors' samples. CDR3 region: CASSLEEWQAYQPQHF. DNA of the CDR3: TGTGCCAGCAGCTTGGAAGAGTGGCAGGCTTATCAGCCCCAGCATTTT. Complete variable domain (other parts from reference TRBV5-8 and TRBJ1-5): EAGVTQSPTHLIKTRGQQATLRCSPISGHTSVYWYQQALGLGLQFLLWYDEGEERNRGNFPPRFSGRQFPNYSSELNVNALELEDSALYLCASSLEEWQAYQPQHFGDGTRLSIL.